The rows below give T cell receptor beta chains drawn from one sample of a study of blood T cell repertoires in COVID-19. Clones were read by immunoSEQ multiplex PCR, and TCRdb kept only the in-frame ones, dropping some. Here the sample spans 85,000 to 130,000 clones, about two thirds being singletons. The sample was peripheral blood. These receptors came from a human donor with acute or convalescent COVID-19. The donor label of this sample is uncertain. CDR3s include the opening cysteine and the closing phenylalanine or tryptophan. Each record gives: clone size, J gene, D gene, V gene, CDR3 DNA, CDR3 protein. D genes are given only for firm matches. Size is omitted from some rows. Given values are once, few, many or a class for expanded clones.

size: once
J: TRBJ2-2
D: TRBD1
V: TRBV3-1/TRBV3-2
DNA: TGTGCCAGCAGCACCCGACAGGGTGGGGCCGGGGAGCTGTTTTTT
CDR3: CASSTRQGGAGELFF

size: NA
J: TRBJ1-3
D: NA
V: TRBV18
DNA: TGTGCCAGCTCATCAGAAAGACAGCCTGGAAACACCATATATTTT
CDR3: CASSSERQPGNTIYF

size: NA
J: TRBJ2-5
D: NA
V: TRBV5-6
DNA: TGTGCCAGCAGCTTGGGGGGATTAGCGGACGAAGAGACCCAGTACTTC
CDR3: CASSLGGLADEETQYF

size: once
J: TRBJ2-2
D: TRBD1
V: TRBV25-1
DNA: TGTGCCAGCGGGGGACAGGGGACCGGGGAGCTGTTTTTT
CDR3: CASGGQGTGELFF

size: NA
J: TRBJ1-3
D: NA
V: TRBV9
DNA: TGTGCCAGCAGCGGCGACGGGTGGATCTCTGGAAACACCATATATTTT
CDR3: CASSGDGWISGNTIYF

size: few
J: TRBJ1-4
D: TRBD1
V: TRBV7-8
DNA: TGTGCCAGCAGTCCACAGGGGGTAAACCCTGTAAAACTGTTTTTT
CDR3: CASSPQGVNPVKLFF

size: once
J: TRBJ1-6
D: NA
V: TRBV5-4
DNA: TGTGCCAGCAGCCAAAACAAAGGCGGGAATTCACCCCTCCACTTT
CDR3: CASSQNKGGNSPLHF

size: NA
J: TRBJ2-7
D: TRBD1
V: TRBV12-5
DNA: TGTGCTAGTGGTTTGGTATTTGAGAGGGACAGGGGGATCAACGAGCAGTACTTC
CDR3: CASGLVFERDRGINEQYF

size: NA
J: TRBJ1-1
D: NA
V: TRBV6-5
DNA: TGTGCCAGCAAGGGGGATTGGGCTGAAGCTTTCTTT
CDR3: CASKGDWAEAFF

size: NA
J: TRBJ1-1
D: TRBD1
V: TRBV2
DNA: TGTGCCAGCAGTGACCGGACAGGGCGAGGCACTGAAGCTTTCTTT
CDR3: CASSDRTGRGTEAFF

size: NA
J: TRBJ2-3
D: TRBD2
V: TRBV27
DNA: TGTGCCAGCAATCAGTGGGGGGGAGAGGATACGCAGTATTTT
CDR3: CASNQWGGEDTQYF

size: NA
J: TRBJ1-1
D: NA
V: TRBV29-1
DNA: TGCAGCGTGGGGGGTTGGGGGTCGTCTGAAGCTTTCTTT
CDR3: CSVGGWGSSEAFF

size: NA
J: TRBJ2-2
D: NA
V: TRBV7-9
DNA: TGTGCCAGCGTTAGGGGATCCGGGGAGCTGTTTTTT
CDR3: CASVRGSGELFF

size: NA
J: TRBJ2-2
D: NA
V: TRBV6-2/TRBV6-3
DNA: TGTGCCAGCAGGCCTAATAGCGTTACCGGGGAGCTGTTTTTT
CDR3: CASRPNSVTGELFF

size: many
J: TRBJ1-1
D: NA
V: TRBV3-1/TRBV3-2
DNA: TGTGCCAGCAGCCAAGGGGCCAGTGGGGCTTTCTTT
CDR3: CASSQGASGAFF

size: NA
J: TRBJ2-2
D: NA
V: TRBV10-2
DNA: TGCGCCAGCAGTGAGTCGAGTCGGGGAGGAACCGGGGAGCTGTTTTTT
CDR3: CASSESSRGGTGELFF

size: few
J: TRBJ1-1
D: NA
V: TRBV3-1/TRBV3-2
DNA: TGTGCCAGCAGCCAAGGAAGGGGGGGGAACACTGAAGCTTTCTTT
CDR3: CASSQGRGGNTEAFF

size: NA
J: TRBJ1-1
D: TRBD1
V: TRBV15
DNA: TGTGCCACCAGCAGAGATAGAACAGGGGGATTCATGAACACTGAAGCTTTCTTT
CDR3: CATSRDRTGGFMNTEAFF

size: NA
J: TRBJ1-2
D: NA
V: TRBV7-8
DNA: TGTGCCAGCAGCCCAGGACAGAACTATGGCTACACCTTC
CDR3: CASSPGQNYGYTF

size: NA
J: TRBJ1-5
D: NA
V: TRBV21-1
DNA: TGTGCCAGCAGCACCGCCCCGGGACAGGGCCCTCCTAGCACCACCAATAGCAATCAGCCCCAGCATTTT
CDR3: CASSTAPGQGPPSTTNSNQPQHF

size: many
J: TRBJ1-2
D: TRBD1
V: TRBV3-1/TRBV3-2
DNA: TGTGCCAGCAGCCAACGAGGGGGCGCAAAAACTAACTATGGCTACACCTTC
CDR3: CASSQRGGAKTNYGYTF

size: NA
J: TRBJ1-1
D: NA
V: TRBV3-1/TRBV3-2
DNA: TGTGCCAGCACCCCCCGGCAGGCGCGCGAAGCTTTCTTT
CDR3: CASTPRQAREAFF

size: NA
J: TRBJ1-1
D: TRBD1
V: TRBV7-9
DNA: TGTGCCAGCAGCGGCAGGACAGGGGGCTCCCCTGAAGCTTTCTTT
CDR3: CASSGRTGGSPEAFF

size: NA
J: TRBJ2-7
D: TRBD2
V: TRBV18
DNA: TGTGCCAGCTCACCCGAGTGGCGGGGGAGCTCCTACGAGCAGTACTTC
CDR3: CASSPEWRGSSYEQYF

size: NA
J: TRBJ1-4
D: NA
V: TRBV7-8
DNA: TGTGCCAGCAGCTTACGCAGGGCTTACCCTAATGAAAAACTGTTTTTT
CDR3: CASSLRRAYPNEKLFF

size: NA
J: TRBJ1-1
D: TRBD1
V: TRBV5-4
DNA: TGTGCCAGCATCGCAGGGGGAAGCACTGAAGCTTTCTTT
CDR3: CASIAGGSTEAFF

size: NA
J: TRBJ2-2
D: NA
V: TRBV3-1/TRBV3-2
DNA: TGTGCCAGCAGCCAATCTTCGAGGGGGAGGGAGCTGTTTTTT
CDR3: CASSQSSRGRELFF